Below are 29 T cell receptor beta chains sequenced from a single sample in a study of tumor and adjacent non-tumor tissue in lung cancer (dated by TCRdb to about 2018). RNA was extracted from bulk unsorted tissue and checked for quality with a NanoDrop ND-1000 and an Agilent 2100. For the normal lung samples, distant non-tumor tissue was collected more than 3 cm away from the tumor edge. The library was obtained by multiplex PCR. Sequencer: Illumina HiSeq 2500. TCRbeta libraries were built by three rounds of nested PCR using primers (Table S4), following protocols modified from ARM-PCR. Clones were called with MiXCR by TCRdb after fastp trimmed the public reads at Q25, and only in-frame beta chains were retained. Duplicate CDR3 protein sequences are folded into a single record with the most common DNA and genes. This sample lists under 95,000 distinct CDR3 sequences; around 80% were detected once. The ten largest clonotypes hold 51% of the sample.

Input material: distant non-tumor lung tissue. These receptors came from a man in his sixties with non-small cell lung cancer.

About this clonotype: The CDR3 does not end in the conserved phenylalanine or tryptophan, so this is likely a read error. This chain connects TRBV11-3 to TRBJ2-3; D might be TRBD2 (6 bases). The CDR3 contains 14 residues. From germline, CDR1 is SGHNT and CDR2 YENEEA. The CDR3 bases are TGTGCCAACAGCCACGGAGGGAGCACAGATACGCAGTATTGT. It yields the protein CANSHGGSTDTQYC.

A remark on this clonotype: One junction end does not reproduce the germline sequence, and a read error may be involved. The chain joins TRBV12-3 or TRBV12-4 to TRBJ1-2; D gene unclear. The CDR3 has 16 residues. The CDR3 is CVSRPLRTRGSDGYTF. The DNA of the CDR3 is TGTGTCAGCAGACCACTTAGGACCCGGGGAAGCGATGGGTACACCTTC.

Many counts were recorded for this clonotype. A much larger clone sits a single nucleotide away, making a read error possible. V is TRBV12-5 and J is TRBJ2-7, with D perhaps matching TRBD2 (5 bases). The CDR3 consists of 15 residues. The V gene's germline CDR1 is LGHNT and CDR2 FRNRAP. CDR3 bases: TGTGTTAGTGGTTTGGACCACACGGGGAGCTACGAGCAGTACTTC. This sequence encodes CVSGLDHTGSYEQYF.

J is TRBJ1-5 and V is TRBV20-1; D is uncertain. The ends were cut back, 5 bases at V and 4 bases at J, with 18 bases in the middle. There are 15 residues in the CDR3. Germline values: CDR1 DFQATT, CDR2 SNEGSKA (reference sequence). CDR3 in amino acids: CSARGQEAPNQPQHF. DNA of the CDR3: TGCAGTGCTCGAGGTCAGGAGGCACCGAATCAGCCCCAGCATTTT.

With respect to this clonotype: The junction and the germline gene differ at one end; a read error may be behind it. The CDR3 DNA follows: TGTGCCAGTAGCCAAGTTGGGGGGATAGGGAACTACGAGCAGTACTTC. Amino acids: CASSQVGGIGNYEQYF. This chain uses TRBV4-2 with TRBJ2-7, with TRBD2 as a possible D gene (6 bases). Germline CDR1 and CDR2: LGHNA and YNFKEQ. The CDR3 length is 16 residues.

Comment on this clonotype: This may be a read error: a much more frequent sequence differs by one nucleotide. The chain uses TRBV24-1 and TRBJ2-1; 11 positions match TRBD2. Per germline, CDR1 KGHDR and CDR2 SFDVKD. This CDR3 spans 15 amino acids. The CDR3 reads CATSDPGLADNEQLF. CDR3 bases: TGTGCCACCAGTGACCCGGGACTAGCGGACAATGAGCAGCTCTTC.

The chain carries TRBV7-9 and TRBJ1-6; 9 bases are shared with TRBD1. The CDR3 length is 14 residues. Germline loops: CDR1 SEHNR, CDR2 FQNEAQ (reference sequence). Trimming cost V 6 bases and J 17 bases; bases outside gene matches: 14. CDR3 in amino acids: CASRGTGRGSPIHF. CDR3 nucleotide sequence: TGTGCCAGCAGGGGGACAGGGAGGGGTTCTCCCATCCACTTT.

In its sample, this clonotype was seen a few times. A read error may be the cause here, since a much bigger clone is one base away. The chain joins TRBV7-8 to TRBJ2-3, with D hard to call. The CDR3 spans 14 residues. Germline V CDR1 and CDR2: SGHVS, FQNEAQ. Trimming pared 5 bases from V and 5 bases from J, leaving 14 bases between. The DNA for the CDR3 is TGTGCCAGCAGCCTGCTGGAGAACATAGATACGCAGTATTTT. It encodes CASSLLENIDTQYF.

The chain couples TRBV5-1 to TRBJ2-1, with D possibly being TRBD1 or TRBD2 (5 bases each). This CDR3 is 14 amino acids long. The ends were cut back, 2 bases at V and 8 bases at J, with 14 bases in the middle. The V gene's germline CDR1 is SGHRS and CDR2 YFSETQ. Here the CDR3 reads CASSFGTQADEQFF. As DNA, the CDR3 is TGCGCCAGCAGCTTTGGGACCCAGGCCGATGAGCAGTTCTTC.

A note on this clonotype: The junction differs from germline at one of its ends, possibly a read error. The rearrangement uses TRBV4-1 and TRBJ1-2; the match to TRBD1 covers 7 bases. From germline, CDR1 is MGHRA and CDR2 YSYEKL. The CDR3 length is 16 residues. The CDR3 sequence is CTRSPGRTGDYYGYIF. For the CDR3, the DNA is TGCACCAGGAGCCCCGGTAGAACAGGGGACTACTATGGTTACATCTTC.

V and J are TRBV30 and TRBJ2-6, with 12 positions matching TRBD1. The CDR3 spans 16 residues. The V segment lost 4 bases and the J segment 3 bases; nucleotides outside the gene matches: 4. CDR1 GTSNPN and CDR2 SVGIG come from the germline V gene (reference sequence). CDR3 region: CAWTGQGAGGANVLTF. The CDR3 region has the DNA TGTGCCTGGACGGGACAGGGGGCAGGTGGGGCCAACGTCCTGACTTTC.

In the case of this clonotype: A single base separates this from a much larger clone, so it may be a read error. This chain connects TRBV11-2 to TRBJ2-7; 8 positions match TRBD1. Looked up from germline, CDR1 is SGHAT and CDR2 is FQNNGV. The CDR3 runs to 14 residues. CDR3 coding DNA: TGTGCCAGCAGCCGGACAGGGTTTTTCTACAAGCAGTACTTC. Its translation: CASSRTGFFYKQYF.

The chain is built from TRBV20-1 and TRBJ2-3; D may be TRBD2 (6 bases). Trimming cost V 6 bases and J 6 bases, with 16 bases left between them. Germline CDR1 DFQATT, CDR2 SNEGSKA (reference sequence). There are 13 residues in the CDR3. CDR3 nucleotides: TGCAGTGCCTCGGACGTCCGGGGGGATACGCAGTATTTT. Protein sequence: CSASDVRGDTQYF.

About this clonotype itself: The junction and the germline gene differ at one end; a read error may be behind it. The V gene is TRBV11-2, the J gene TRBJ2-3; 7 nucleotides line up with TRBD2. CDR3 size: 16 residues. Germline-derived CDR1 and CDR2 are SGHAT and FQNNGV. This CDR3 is CVSTLGCGTITDTQYF. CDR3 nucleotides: TGTGTCAGCACCTTAGGATGTGGGACTATCACAGATACGCAGTATTTT.

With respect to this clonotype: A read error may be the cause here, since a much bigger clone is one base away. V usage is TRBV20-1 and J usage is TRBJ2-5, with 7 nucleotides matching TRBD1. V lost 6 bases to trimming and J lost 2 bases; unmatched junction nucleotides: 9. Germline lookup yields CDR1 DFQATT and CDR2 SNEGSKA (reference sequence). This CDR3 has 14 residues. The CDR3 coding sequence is TGCAGTGCGACGAGACAGGGAGAACAAGAGACCCAGTACTTC. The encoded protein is CSATRQGEQETQYF.

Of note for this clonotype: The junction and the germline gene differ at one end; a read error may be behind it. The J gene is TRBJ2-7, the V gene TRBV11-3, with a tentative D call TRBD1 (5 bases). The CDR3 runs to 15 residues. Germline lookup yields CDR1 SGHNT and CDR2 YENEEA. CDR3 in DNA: TGTGCCAGCAGTTTAGATCATGGCAGGGCCTGCGAGCAGTACTTC. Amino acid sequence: CASSLDHGRACEQYF. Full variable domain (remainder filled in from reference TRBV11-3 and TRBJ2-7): EAGVVQSPRYKIIEKKQPVAFWCNPISGHNTLYWYLQNLGQGPELLIRYENEEAVDDSQLPKDRFSAERLKGVDSTLKIQPAELGDSAVYLCASSLDHGRACEQYFGPGTRLTVT.

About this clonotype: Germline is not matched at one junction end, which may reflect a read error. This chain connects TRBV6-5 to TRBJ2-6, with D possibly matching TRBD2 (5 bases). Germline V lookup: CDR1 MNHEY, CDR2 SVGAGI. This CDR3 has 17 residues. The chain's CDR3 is CASSLEGASSEANVLAF. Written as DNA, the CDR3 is TGTGCCAGCAGCCTAGAGGGAGCCAGCTCTGAGGCCAACGTCCTGGCTTTC.

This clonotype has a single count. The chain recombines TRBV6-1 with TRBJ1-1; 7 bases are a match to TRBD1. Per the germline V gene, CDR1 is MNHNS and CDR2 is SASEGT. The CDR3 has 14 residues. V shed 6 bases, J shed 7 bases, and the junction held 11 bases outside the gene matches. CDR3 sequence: CASSEYRGDIEAFF. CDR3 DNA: TGTGCCAGCAGCGAATACAGGGGCGACATTGAAGCTTTCTTT.

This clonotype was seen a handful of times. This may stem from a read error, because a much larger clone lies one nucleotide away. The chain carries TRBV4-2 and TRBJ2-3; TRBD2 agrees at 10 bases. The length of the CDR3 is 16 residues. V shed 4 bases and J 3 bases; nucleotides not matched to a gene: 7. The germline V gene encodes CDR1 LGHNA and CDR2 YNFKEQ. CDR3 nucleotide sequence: TGTGCCAGCAGCCTTCCTAGCGGGGGCCAAACAGATACGCAGTATTTT. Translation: CASSLPSGGQTDTQYF.

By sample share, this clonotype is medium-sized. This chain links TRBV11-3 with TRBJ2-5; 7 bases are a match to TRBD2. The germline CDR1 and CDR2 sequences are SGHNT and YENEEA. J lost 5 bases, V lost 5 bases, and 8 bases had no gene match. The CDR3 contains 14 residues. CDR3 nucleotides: TGTGCCAGCAGCACTAGGGTGCGGGGGGAGACCCAGTACTTC. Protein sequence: CASSTRVRGETQYF.

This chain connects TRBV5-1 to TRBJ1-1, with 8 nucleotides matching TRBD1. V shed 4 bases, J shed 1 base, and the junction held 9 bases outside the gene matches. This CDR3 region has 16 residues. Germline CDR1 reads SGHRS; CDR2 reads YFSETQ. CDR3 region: CASSLGQGHPNTEAFF. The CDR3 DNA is TGCGCCAGCAGCCTCGGACAGGGACACCCGAACACTGAAGCTTTCTTT. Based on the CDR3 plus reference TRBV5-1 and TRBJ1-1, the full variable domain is KAGVTQTPRYLIKTRGQQVTLSCSPISGHRSVSWYQQTPGQGLQFLFEYFSETQRNKGNFPGRFSGRQFSNSRSEMNVSTLELGDSALYLCASSLGQGHPNTEAFFGQGTRLTVV.

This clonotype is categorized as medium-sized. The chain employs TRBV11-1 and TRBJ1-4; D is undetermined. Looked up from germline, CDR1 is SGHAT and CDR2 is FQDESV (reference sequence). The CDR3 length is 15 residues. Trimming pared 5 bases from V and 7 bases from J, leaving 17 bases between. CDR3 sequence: CASSPRREASEKLFF. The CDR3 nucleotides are TGTGCCAGCAGCCCTCGCCGGGAGGCGTCTGAAAAACTGTTTTTT.

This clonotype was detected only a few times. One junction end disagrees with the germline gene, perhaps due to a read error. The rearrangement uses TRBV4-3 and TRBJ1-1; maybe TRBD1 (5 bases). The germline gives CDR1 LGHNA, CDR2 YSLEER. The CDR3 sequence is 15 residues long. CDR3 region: CTSTDSLKLNTDAFF. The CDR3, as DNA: TGCACCAGCACAGACAGCCTCAAGCTTAACACTGATGCTTTCTTT.

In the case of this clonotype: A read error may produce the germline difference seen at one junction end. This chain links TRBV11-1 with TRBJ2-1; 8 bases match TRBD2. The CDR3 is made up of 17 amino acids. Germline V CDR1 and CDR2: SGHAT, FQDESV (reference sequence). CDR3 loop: CASSLSRLAGGNNEQSF. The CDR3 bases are TGTGCCAGCAGCTTATCTCGGCTAGCGGGTGGTAACAATGAGCAGTCCTTC. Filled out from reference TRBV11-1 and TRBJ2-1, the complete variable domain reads EAEVAQSPRYKITEKSQAVAFWCDPISGHATLYWYRQILGQGPELLVQFQDESVVDDSQLPKDRFSAERLKGVDSTLKIQPAELGDSAMYLCASSLSRLAGGNNEQSFGPGTRLTVL.

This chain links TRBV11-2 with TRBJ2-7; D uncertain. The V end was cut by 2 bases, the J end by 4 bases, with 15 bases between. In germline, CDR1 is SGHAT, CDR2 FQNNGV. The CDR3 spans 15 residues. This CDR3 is CASSLTTSESYEQYF. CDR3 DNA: TGTGCCAGCAGCTTAACGACAAGCGAATCTTACGAGCAGTACTTC.

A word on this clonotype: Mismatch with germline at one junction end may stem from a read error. The CDR3 protein is CVSGTGGVTRYEQYF. For the CDR3, the DNA is TGTGTCAGCGGCACTGGGGGAGTCACTCGGTACGAGCAGTACTTC. The chain couples TRBV6-5 to TRBJ2-7; possibly TRBD1 or TRBD2 for D (5 bases each). The CDR3 spans 15 residues. In germline, CDR1 is MNHEY, CDR2 SVGAGI.

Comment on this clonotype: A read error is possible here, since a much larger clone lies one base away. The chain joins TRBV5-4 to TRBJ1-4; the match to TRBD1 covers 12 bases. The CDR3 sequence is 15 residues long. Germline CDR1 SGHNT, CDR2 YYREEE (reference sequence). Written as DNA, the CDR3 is TGTGCCGGCAGCTCCTCGGGACAGGGGGCGAAAAAACTGTTTTTT. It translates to CAGSSSGQGAKKLFF.

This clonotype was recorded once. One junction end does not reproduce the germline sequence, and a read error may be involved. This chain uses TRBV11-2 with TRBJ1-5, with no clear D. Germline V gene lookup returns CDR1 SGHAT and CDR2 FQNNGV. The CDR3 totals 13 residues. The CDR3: CASSLERSQSQHF. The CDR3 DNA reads TGTGCCAGCAGCTTAGAAAGGAGTCAGTCCCAGCATTTT.

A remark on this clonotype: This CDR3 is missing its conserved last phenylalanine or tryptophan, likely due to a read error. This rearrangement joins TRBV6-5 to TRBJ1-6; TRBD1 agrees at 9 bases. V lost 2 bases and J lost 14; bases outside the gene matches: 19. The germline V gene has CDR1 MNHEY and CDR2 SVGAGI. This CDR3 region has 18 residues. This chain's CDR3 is CASSYGSTGGAPNSSLHL. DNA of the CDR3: TGTGCCAGCAGTTACGGTAGCACAGGGGGCGCCCCAAACTCATCCCTCCACCTT.